The 22 T cell receptor beta chains given below trace back to one sample, sequenced in a study of control samples from healthy donors and cancer patients. Libraries were prepared by immunoSEQ multiplex PCR; TCRdb keeps only in-frame clonotypes and omits some of them. The sample consists of 150,000 to 200,000 clones, 70% to 90% of them appearing once. Sequenced sample: blood. Receptors were obtained from a man aged 30 to 45 in good health.

V and J are TRBV6-5 and TRBJ1-5; a possible D gene is TRBD1 (5 bases). V was trimmed by 6 bases and J by 12 bases, leaving 12 bases between them. Germline V gene data show CDR1 as MNHEY and CDR2 as SVGAGI. The CDR3 spans 11 residues. Written as DNA, the CDR3 is TGTGCCAGCAGCTCCTGGGGCCTCCAGCATTTT. Its protein is CASSSWGLQHF.

This clone was seen once. V and J are TRBV5-1 and TRBJ1-2; D might be TRBD1 (5 bases). The CDR3 sequence is 16 residues long. The germline V and J ends were trimmed by 4 bases and 0 bases, with 16 bases remaining between them. Per the germline V gene, CDR1 is SGHRS and CDR2 is YFSETQ. Here the CDR3 DNA reads TGCGCCAGCAGCCGAACGGGGGTATCTCCTAACTATGGCTACACCTTC. Translating it yields CASSRTGVSPNYGYTF.

The sample holds one count of this clone. The chain combines TRBV7-2 with TRBJ1-6, with D unclear. V was clipped by 0 bases and J by 8 bases, with 8 bases between them. The CDR3 length is 14 residues. CDR1 is SGHTA and CDR2 is FQGNSA in the germline V gene. The DNA of the CDR3 is TGTGCCAGCAGCTTAGCAGGGCGTGATTCACCCCTCCACTTT. Translating gives CASSLAGRDSPLHF.

The chain joins TRBV18 to TRBJ2-7; perhaps TRBD2 as D (6 bases). Germline V CDR1 and CDR2: KGHSH, LQKENI. This CDR3 has 17 amino acids. V was trimmed by 3 bases and J by 3 bases, leaving 21 bases between them. CDR3 DNA sequence: TGTGCCAGCTCACCCAGTTTGGGCGGGACGGACCACTACGAGCAGTACTTC. This translates into CASSPSLGGTDHYEQYF.

In this sample, this clone turned up a few times. V and J are TRBV6-5 and TRBJ1-5, with a tentative D call TRBD1 (5 bases). There are 15 residues in the CDR3. V was cut by 5 bases and J by 6 bases, with 17 bases left in between. Per the germline V gene, CDR1 is MNHEY and CDR2 is SVGAGI. CDR3 coding DNA: TGTGCCAGCAGTCGAACTGACAAGGGGCTTCAGCCCCAGCATTTT. Its protein is CASSRTDKGLQPQHF.

The rearrangement joins TRBV6-6 to TRBJ1-1; tentative D call: TRBD1 (5 bases). V was pared by 5 bases and J by 4 bases, with 20 bases between. Germline CDR1 is MNHNY and CDR2 is SVGAGI (reference sequence). This CDR3 contains 16 residues. The CDR3 loop reads CASSPGDHLGGTEAFF. As DNA, the CDR3 is TGTGCCAGCAGTCCCGGGGACCATCTTGGGGGCACTGAAGCTTTCTTT.

The rearrangement joins TRBV10-3 to TRBJ2-1, with TRBD2 matching over 13 bases. Germline loops: CDR1 ENHRY, CDR2 SYGVKD. The junction had 8 bases not matched to a gene; V was cut back by 6 bases and J by 0 bases. This CDR3 comprises 18 residues. CDR3 region: CAIRAGTSGVSSYNEQFF. The DNA of the CDR3 is TGTGCCATCAGGGCCGGGACTAGCGGGGTGAGCTCCTACAATGAGCAGTTCTTC.

The V call is TRBV5-6, the J call TRBJ2-1; D uncertain. V was cut by 2 bases and J by 5 bases, with 8 bases left in between. Germline CDR1 is SGHDT and CDR2 is YYEEEE. The CDR3 length is 13 residues. CDR3 residues: CASSLLMDNEQFF. The CDR3 nucleotides read TGTGCCAGCAGCTTATTGATGGACAATGAGCAGTTCTTC. Using reference TRBV5-6 and TRBJ2-1 for the parts outside the CDR3, the full variable domain is DAGVTQSPTHLIKTRGQQVTLRCSPKSGHDTVSWYQQALGQGPQFIFQYYEEEERQRGNFPDRFSGHQFPNYSSELNVNALLLGDSALYLCASSLLMDNEQFFGPGTRLTVL.

The genes are TRBV5-4 and TRBJ2-5; 8 bases fit TRBD2. This CDR3 spans 14 amino acids. Trimming at V came to 4 bases and at J to 5 bases, leaving 7 bases not matched to a gene. CDR1 SGHNT and CDR2 YYREEE come from the germline V gene (reference sequence). CDR3 coding DNA: TGTGCCAGCAGCACCAAGGGCGGGAGGGAGACCCAGTACTTC. Its translation is CASSTKGGRETQYF.

The CDR3 spells CASSLGPGTTEAFF. The CDR3 bases are TGTGCCAGCAGCTTAGGTCCGGGGACCACTGAAGCTTTCTTT. The V and J genes are TRBV7-2 and TRBJ1-1, with a possible D match to TRBD1 (5 bases). CDR1 is SGHTA, CDR2 FQGNSA, per germline. V was pared by 1 base and J by 4 bases, with 10 bases between. The length of the CDR3 is 14 residues.

The V call is TRBV10-2, the J call TRBJ1-1; no definite D call. The CDR3 is 17 amino acids. V was shortened by 2 bases and J by 0 bases, with 16 bases between the two germline ends. Germline CDR1 WSHSY, CDR2 SAAADI. CDR3 region: CASSETDYRAMNTEAFF. The CDR3 DNA reads as TGCGCCAGCAGTGAGACGGATTACCGCGCGATGAACACTGAAGCTTTCTTT.

The J gene is TRBJ1-3, the V gene TRBV27; D is ambiguous. V lost 6 bases and J lost 0, with 9 bases in between. The CDR3 consists of 14 residues. The V gene's germline CDR1 is MNHEY and CDR2 SMNVEV (reference sequence). CDR3 nucleotide sequence: TGTGCCAGCAGATCCAGCTTCTCTGGAAACACCATATATTTT. It is translated as CASRSSFSGNTIYF.

V gene TRBV18 combines with J gene TRBJ2-5; no reliable D call. Germline V lookup: CDR1 KGHSH, CDR2 LQKENI. The CDR3 consists of 12 residues. Trimming shortened V by 1 base and J by 3 bases, and 3 bases separated the two germline ends. Here the CDR3 reads CASSPLEETQYF. The CDR3 nucleotides are TGTGCCAGCTCACCACTCGAAGAGACCCAGTACTTC.

The chain employs TRBV3-1 (or the pseudogene TRBV3-2) and TRBJ2-7; D is uncertain. The CDR3 has 12 amino acids. The germline CDR1 and CDR2 sequences are LGHDT and YNNKEL (reference sequence). Trimming took off 0 bases at V and 3 bases at J, with 3 bases between the two ends. CDR3: CASSQDLYEQYF. The DNA of the CDR3 is TGTGCCAGCAGCCAAGATCTCTACGAGCAGTACTTC.

This sequence joins TRBV11-2 and TRBJ2-1; either TRBD1 or TRBD2 may supply D (6 bases each). Germline V gene data show CDR1 as SGHAT and CDR2 as FQNNGV. This CDR3 region has 16 residues. Trimming pared 5 bases from V and 3 bases from J, leaving 17 bases between. For the CDR3, the DNA is TGTGCCAGCAGCCAGCCCCGGGGGCTCCACTACAATGAGCAGTTCTTC. It codes for CASSQPRGLHYNEQFF.

The chain joins TRBV19 to TRBJ1-2; 7 positions agree with TRBD1. The CDR3 has 12 residues. Germline V lookup: CDR1 LNHDA, CDR2 SQIVND (reference sequence). Trimming cost V 6 bases and J 6 bases; bases outside gene matches: 4. Here the CDR3 DNA reads TGTGCCAGTAGAGACAGGGTGGATGGCTACACCTTC. This codes for CASRDRVDGYTF.

The J gene is TRBJ1-1, the V gene TRBV10-3; the match to TRBD1 covers 8 bases. The junction had 6 bases not matched to a gene; V was cut back by 6 bases and J by 3 bases. The CDR3 contains 14 residues. The germline V gene has CDR1 ENHRY and CDR2 SYGVKD. The CDR3 nucleotides are TGTGCCATCAGACTCCAGGGGGCGCACACTGAAGCTTTCTTT. Protein product: CAIRLQGAHTEAFF.

This rearrangement joins TRBV4-1 to TRBJ2-7; D gene uncertain. CDR1 is MGHRA, CDR2 YSYEKL, per germline. Trimming pared 2 bases from V and 6 bases from J, leaving 8 bases between. CDR3 length: 12 amino acids. In DNA form, the CDR3 reads TGCGCCAGCAGCCAAACCGGGCTCGAGCAGTACTTC. Translated, it gives CASSQTGLEQYF.

The V gene is TRBV4-1, the J gene TRBJ2-1, with TRBD2 matching 12 bases. CDR3 length: 16 amino acids. The germline V gene has CDR1 MGHRA and CDR2 YSYEKL. J gave up 8 bases and V 1 base, and 6 bases lay outside the gene matches. The CDR3 protein is CASSQVRLAGVDEQFF. CDR3 DNA: TGCGCCAGCAGCCAAGTGAGACTAGCGGGAGTCGATGAGCAGTTCTTC.

The J gene is TRBJ2-7, the V gene TRBV24-1; 8 nucleotides line up with TRBD1. Unmatched junction bases numbered 2, after V lost 5 bases and J lost 3 bases. Germline V lookup: CDR1 KGHDR, CDR2 SFDVKD. The CDR3 covers 13 residues. CDR3: CATSVQGGYEQYF. CDR3 DNA sequence: TGTGCCACCAGTGTACAGGGGGGCTACGAGCAGTACTTC.

This clone appeared a few times. The chain couples TRBV5-8 to TRBJ1-1, with no clear D. V lost 9 bases and J lost 5, with 17 bases in between. Germline V lookup: CDR1 SGHTS, CDR2 YDEGEE. There are 13 residues in the CDR3. The CDR3 DNA sequence: TGTGCCACTTGGGGAGATTGGGGTACTGAAGCTTTCTTT. As protein: CATWGDWGTEAFF.

This CDR3 is CASSKGGYGYTF. CDR3 nucleotide sequence: TGTGCCAGCAGTAAGGGGGGCTATGGCTACACCTTC. This sequence joins TRBV2 and TRBJ1-2, with TRBD1 as a possible D gene (6 bases). The V gene lost 5 bases and the J gene lost 4 bases, with 8 bases spanning the gap. CDR3 length: 12 residues. Germline CDR1 is SNHLY and CDR2 is FYNNEI.